This TCR beta chain was observed in a study of PD-1 blockade in classical Hodgkin lymphoma. The method was immunoSEQ multiplex PCR; TCRdb's version includes in-frame clones alone and lacks a portion of them. Here the sample spans 110,000 or so clones, approximately 89% being singletons. Study results and limitations: Significant TCR diversity gains by C4D1 occurred in CD4+ but not CD8+ cells.

Of note for this clone: Its antigen remains unidentified.

The time point: cycle 4 day 1 (C4D1), after five to seven weeks of nivolumab. Relapse after autologous stem cell transplantation occurred in every patient, and brentuximab vedotin exposure varied. The CDR3 has 11 amino acids. Deletions cut 6 bases from V and 10 bases from J, with 11 bases between. Germline lookup yields CDR1 KGHSH and CDR2 LQKENI. The chain is built from TRBV18 and TRBJ2-3, with D hard to call. Sequenced here: peripheral blood mononuclear cells (PBMCs), sampled before the fourth cycle of nivolumab. The TCR comes from a human donor with classical Hodgkin lymphoma. CDR3 DNA: TGTGCCAGCTCCCGAGGTGGGGCGCAGTATTTT. Translating gives CASSRGGAQYF.